The 19 T cell receptor beta chains presented below share a single source sample, sequenced in a study of T-cell memory formation after mild COVID-19. A single record per CDR3 protein comes from TCRdb applying MiXCR to the 5' RACE reads. The sample gives roughly 190,000 distinct CDR3 sequences, about 17% of which show up once; 2.4% is in the top ten. Sequencing input: PBMCs or a T cell subset sorted from them (not recorded which). The source is an adult woman who had mild COVID-19 (a few samples of this study predate the infection). Cell type and time point are not known.

The genes are TRBV5-1 and TRBJ2-3, with 7 bases that match TRBD2. J lost 4 bases, V lost 0 bases, and 8 bases had no gene match. CDR3 length: 16 amino acids. Per the germline V gene, CDR1 is SGHRS and CDR2 is YFSETQ. The CDR3: CASSLEVGGPADTQYF. CDR3 coding DNA: TGCGCCAGCAGCTTGGAAGTGGGAGGGCCGGCAGATACGCAGTATTTT.

V usage is TRBV10-3 and J usage is TRBJ2-1; possibly TRBD2 for D (5 bases). V was clipped by 1 base and J by 10 bases, with 11 bases between them. This CDR3 spans 13 amino acids. The germline gives CDR1 ENHRY, CDR2 SYGVKD. CDR3 nucleotides: TGTGCCATCAGTGAGTTTGGGGAGAGCGAGCAGTTCTTC. It yields the protein CAISEFGESEQFF.

The DNA of the CDR3 is TGTGCCAGCAGCCGGGCCGCTGGACGTGAGCAGTACTTC. Protein: CASSRAAGREQYF. The J gene is TRBJ2-7, the V gene TRBV5-5; no clear D gene. V lost 4 bases and J lost 7, with 15 bases in between. Germline CDR1 reads SGHKS; CDR2 reads YYEKEE (reference sequence). The CDR3 sequence is 13 residues long.

This rearrangement joins TRBV7-9 to TRBJ1-4, with D perhaps TRBD1 (5 bases). The germline V and J ends were trimmed by 2 bases and 8 bases, with 12 bases remaining between them. The CDR3 totals 14 residues. The V gene's germline CDR1 is SEHNR and CDR2 FQNEAQ (reference sequence). The chain's CDR3 is CASSLRGFGEKLFF. CDR3 nucleotide sequence: TGTGCCAGCAGCTTACGGGGGTTTGGCGAAAAACTGTTTTTT.

In its sample, this clonotype was seen a few times. This chain links TRBV12-3 or TRBV12-4 with TRBJ1-1; TRBD1 is a possible D gene (5 bases). The CDR3 is 15 residues long. The V end lost 2 bases, the J end lost 0 bases, and 10 bases lay between the germline ends. DNA for the CDR3: TGTGCCAGCAGTTTAAGGGGCCAGGTGAACACTGAAGCTTTCTTT. This encodes CASSLRGQVNTEAFF.

This clonotype was seen only a few times. The gene calls are TRBV5-1 and TRBJ2-3, with 11 bases aligning to TRBD1. CDR3 length: 16 residues. In germline, CDR1 is SGHRS, CDR2 YFSETQ. V lost 2 bases, J lost 1 base, and 3 bases stayed unmatched. The CDR3 protein is CASSFGQGAGTDTQYF. The CDR3 nucleotides are TGCGCCAGCAGCTTCGGACAGGGGGCGGGCACAGATACGCAGTATTTT. The whole variable domain, remainder taken from reference TRBV5-1 and TRBJ2-3, is KAGVTQTPRYLIKTRGQQVTLSCSPISGHRSVSWYQQTPGQGLQFLFEYFSETQRNKGNFPGRFSGRQFSNSRSEMNVSTLELGDSALYLCASSFGQGAGTDTQYFGPGTRLTVL.

The sample holds many counts of this clonotype. V usage is TRBV7-2 and J usage is TRBJ2-7; TRBD2 agrees at 8 bases. Trimming at V came to 1 base and at J to 2 bases, leaving 10 bases not matched to a gene. The CDR3 loop spans 17 amino acids. Germline loops: CDR1 SGHTA, CDR2 FQGNSA. The CDR3 loop reads CASSLGSLAGSPYEQYF. The CDR3 bases are TGTGCCAGCAGCTTAGGCAGTCTAGCGGGTTCCCCCTACGAGCAGTACTTC.

This clonotype was detected only a few times. The V gene is TRBV5-5, the J gene TRBJ2-2; D possibly matches TRBD1 or TRBD2 (6 bases each). Trimming left V 4 bases short and J 4 bases short, with 23 bases between. CDR1 and CDR2 from the germline V gene are SGHKS and YYEKEE (reference sequence). The CDR3 covers 18 residues. CDR3 coding DNA: TGTGCCAGCAGCGCGGGGCTCTTTGGAGACAGGCGCACCGGGGAGCTGTTTTTT. It specifies CASSAGLFGDRRTGELFF.

The chain employs TRBV7-2 and TRBJ2-5; the match to TRBD2 covers 8 bases. The germline V gene has CDR1 SGHTA and CDR2 FQGNSA. The J segment lost 2 bases and the V segment lost 9 bases, leaving 8 bases of the junction unmatched. The CDR3 is 14 amino acids. The CDR3 region has the DNA TGTGCCAGTAAGCGGGGGACCATACAAGAGACCCAGTACTTC. This sequence encodes CASKRGTIQETQYF. The full variable domain, in which reference TRBV7-2 and TRBJ2-5 provide the parts outside the CDR3, is GAGVSQSPSNKVTEKGKDVELRCDPISGHTALYWYRQSLGQGLEFLIYFQGNSAPDKSGLPSDRFSAERTGGSVSTLTIQRTQQEDSAVYLCASKRGTIQETQYFGPGTRLLVL.

This clonotype was picked up many times. The chain recombines TRBV20-1 with TRBJ2-3, with 11 positions matching TRBD2. Trimming cost V 3 bases and J 4 bases; bases outside gene matches: 9. Germline V lookup: CDR1 DFQATT, CDR2 SNEGSKA (reference sequence). CDR3 size: 16 residues. The CDR3 reads CSARVTSGRVPDTQYF. The CDR3, as DNA: TGCAGTGCTAGGGTAACTAGCGGGAGAGTCCCAGATACGCAGTATTTT.

The sample holds a few counts of this clonotype. The V gene is TRBV5-1, the J gene TRBJ2-4; D could derive from TRBD1 or TRBD2 (6 bases each). Germline V gene data show CDR1 as SGHRS and CDR2 as YFSETQ. The V end was cut by 4 bases, the J end by 2 bases, with 19 bases between. The CDR3 totals 17 residues. The chain's CDR3 is CASSQGGGTWTKNIQYF. In DNA form, the CDR3 reads TGCGCCAGCAGCCAAGGAGGGGGGACGTGGACCAAAAACATTCAGTACTTC.

In its sample, this clonotype was seen many times. A read error may produce the germline difference seen at one junction end. V gene TRBV5-1 combines with J gene TRBJ2-2; D gene unclear. The CDR3 runs to 13 residues. The germline V gene has CDR1 SGHRS and CDR2 YFSETQ. CDR3 region: CASSLVRTGELFF. The DNA for the CDR3 is TGTGCCAGCAGCTTAGTCCGAACCGGGGAGCTGTTTTTT.

The chain carries TRBV6-2 or TRBV6-3 and TRBJ2-7; D not certain. CDR3 length equals 12 residues. V gave up 7 bases and J gave up 5 bases, with 12 bases separating them. In germline, CDR1 is MNHEY, CDR2 SVGEGT. CDR3 sequence reads: CASTDLPHEQYF. CDR3 in DNA: TGTGCCAGCACCGACCTCCCCCACGAGCAGTACTTC.

This clonotype was counted only a few times. The V call is TRBV2, the J call TRBJ1-1; 9 bases fit TRBD1. The CDR3 length is 14 residues. J lost 5 bases, V lost 6 bases, and 7 bases had no gene match. The germline CDR1 and CDR2 sequences are SNHLY and FYNNEI. CDR3 protein: CASRGTGWETEAFF. CDR3 nucleotide sequence: TGTGCCAGCAGAGGGACAGGGTGGGAGACTGAAGCTTTCTTT.

The table lists this clonotype with a few counts. The chain uses TRBV5-1 and TRBJ2-2, with D maybe TRBD2 (6 bases). The germline CDR1 and CDR2 sequences are SGHRS and YFSETQ. Trimming pared 4 bases from V and 4 bases from J, leaving 14 bases between. This CDR3 is built from 15 residues. The CDR3 nucleotides are TGCGCCAGCAGCAGTAATGCGGGGACCACCGGGGAGCTGTTTTTT. Translated: CASSSNAGTTGELFF.

This sequence joins TRBV7-2 and TRBJ1-3; D remains unclear. Germline lookup yields CDR1 SGHTA and CDR2 FQGNSA. V lost 5 bases to trimming and J lost 0 bases, with 5 bases between them. The CDR3 has 13 residues. CDR3: CASSPYSGNTIYF. CDR3 bases: TGTGCCAGCAGCCCTTACTCTGGAAACACCATATATTTT.

This CDR3 is CASSQRTGAGNTIYF. In nucleotides, the CDR3 is TGCGCCAGCAGCCAAAGGACAGGGGCTGGAAACACCATATATTTT. The chain combines TRBV4-3 with TRBJ1-3, with TRBD1 matching 9 bases. The length of the CDR3 is 15 residues. Trimming at V came to 2 bases and at J to 2 bases, leaving 1 base not matched to a gene. Germline V gene lookup returns CDR1 LGHNA and CDR2 YSLEER.

The rearrangement links TRBV6-5 to TRBJ1-1; unclear D gene. From germline, CDR1 is MNHEY and CDR2 SVGAGI. V lost 8 bases, J lost 1 base, and 5 bases lay in between. This CDR3 has 11 residues. The CDR3 nucleotides read TGTGCCAGCTCGACGAACACTGAAGCTTTCTTT. It specifies CASSTNTEAFF.

The chain recombines TRBV9 with TRBJ2-7, with TRBD1 as a possible D gene (7 bases). Germline values: CDR1 SGDLS, CDR2 YYNGEE. The V and J ends lost 0 bases and 2 bases respectively, with 12 bases between them. The CDR3 runs 15 residues. CDR3 coding DNA: TGTGCCAGCAGCGTAGTACCAGGGGGGACCTACGAGCAGTACTTC. It is translated as CASSVVPGGTYEQYF.